One sample yielded the 2 T cell receptor beta chains listed below, sequenced in a study of metastatic and nonmetastatic thyroid tumors. Using MiXCR, TCRdb reanalyzed the PCR reads. The profile covers about 40,000 clones, with roughly 13% appearing a single time and 9.5% taken by the ten largest. No patient received treatment before thyroid surgery. Sequencing used blood. The source of these receptors is a female donor with papillary thyroid cancer or a benign thyroid nodule (not recorded which). Some clones in this sample may be carry-over from other donors' samples.

This clone was seen at least ten times. The V gene is TRBV7-3, the J gene TRBJ2-1; 9 bases align to TRBD2. The CDR3 is 16 amino acids. The V segment lost 2 bases and the J segment 8 bases; nucleotides outside the gene matches: 10. The germline V gene has CDR1 SGHTA and CDR2 FQGTGA. CDR3 sequence: CASSLWLASGEDEQFF. The DNA of the CDR3 is TGTGCCAGCAGCTTATGGTTGGCTAGCGGGGAAGATGAGCAGTTCTTC.

This chain connects TRBV19 to TRBJ1-2, with TRBD1 identical over 8 bases. Germline CDR1 reads LNHDA; CDR2 reads SQIVND (reference sequence). The CDR3 covers 16 residues. V lost 3 bases, J lost 6 bases, and 12 bases stayed unmatched. The CDR3 DNA sequence: TGTGCCAGTAGTATTAGGACAGGGCGGAGGGAGAATGGCTACACCTTC. Its translation: CASSIRTGRRENGYTF.